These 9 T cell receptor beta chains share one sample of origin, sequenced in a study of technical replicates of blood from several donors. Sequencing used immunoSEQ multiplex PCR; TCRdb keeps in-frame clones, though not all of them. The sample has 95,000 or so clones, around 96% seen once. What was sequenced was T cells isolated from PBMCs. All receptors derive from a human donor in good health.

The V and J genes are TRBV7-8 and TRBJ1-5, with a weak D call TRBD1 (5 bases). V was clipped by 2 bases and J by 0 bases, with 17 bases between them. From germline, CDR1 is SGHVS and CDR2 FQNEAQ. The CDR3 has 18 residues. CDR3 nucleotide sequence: TGTGCCAGCAGCTTAATAATAGCGCCGGGGGGTAGCAATCAGCCCCAGCATTTT. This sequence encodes CASSLIIAPGGSNQPQHF.

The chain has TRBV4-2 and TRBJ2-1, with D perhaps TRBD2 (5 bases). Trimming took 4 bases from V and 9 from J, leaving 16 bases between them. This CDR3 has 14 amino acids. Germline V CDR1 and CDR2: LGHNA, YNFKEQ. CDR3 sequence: CASSPEDGVGEQFF. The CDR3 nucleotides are TGTGCCAGCAGCCCAGAGGACGGGGTAGGTGAGCAGTTCTTC.

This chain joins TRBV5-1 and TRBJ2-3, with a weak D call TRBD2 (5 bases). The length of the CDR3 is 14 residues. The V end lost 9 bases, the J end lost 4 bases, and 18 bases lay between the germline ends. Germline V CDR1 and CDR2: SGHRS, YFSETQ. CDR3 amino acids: CATGDYKEADTQYF. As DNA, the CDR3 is TGCGCCACCGGTGATTACAAGGAGGCAGATACGCAGTATTTT.

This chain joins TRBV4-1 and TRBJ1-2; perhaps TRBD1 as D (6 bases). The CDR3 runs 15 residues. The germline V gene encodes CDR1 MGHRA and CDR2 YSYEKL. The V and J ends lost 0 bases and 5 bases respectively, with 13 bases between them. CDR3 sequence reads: CASSQDRGTLYGYTF. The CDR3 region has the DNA TGCGCCAGCAGCCAAGACAGGGGAACACTTTATGGCTACACCTTC.

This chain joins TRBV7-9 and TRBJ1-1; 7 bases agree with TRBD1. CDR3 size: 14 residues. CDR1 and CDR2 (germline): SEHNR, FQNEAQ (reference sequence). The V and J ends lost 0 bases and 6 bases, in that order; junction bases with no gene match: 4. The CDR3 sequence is CASSLADRVAEAFF. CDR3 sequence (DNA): TGTGCCAGCAGCTTAGCTGACAGGGTAGCTGAAGCTTTCTTT.

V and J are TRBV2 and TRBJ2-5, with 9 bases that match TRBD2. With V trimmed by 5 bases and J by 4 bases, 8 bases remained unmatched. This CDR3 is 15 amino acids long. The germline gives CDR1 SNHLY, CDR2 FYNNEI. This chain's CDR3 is CASSSRAGGGETQYF. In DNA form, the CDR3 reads TGTGCCAGCAGTTCGAGAGCGGGGGGAGGAGAGACCCAGTACTTC.

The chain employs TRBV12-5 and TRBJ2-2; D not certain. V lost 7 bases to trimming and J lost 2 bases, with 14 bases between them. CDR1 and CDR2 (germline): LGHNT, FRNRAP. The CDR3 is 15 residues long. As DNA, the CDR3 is TGTGCTAGTGCCCTAGGCTATTTTAACACCGGGGAGCTGTTTTTT. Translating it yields CASALGYFNTGELFF.

CDR3 in amino acids: CASSLDWTEGSYEQYF. CDR3 nucleotides: TGTGCCAGCAGCTTGGATTGGACAGAGGGCTCCTACGAGCAGTACTTC. The chain has TRBV5-4 and TRBJ2-7, with D possibly TRBD1 on 6 matching bases. Deletions cut 0 bases from V and 0 bases from J, with 13 bases between. The CDR3 extends over 16 amino acids. Germline V gene lookup returns CDR1 SGHNT and CDR2 YYREEE (reference sequence).

CDR3 in amino acids: CASSVVSSPLATDTQYF. In DNA, the CDR3 is TGTGCCAGCAGCGTAGTGTCTAGTCCTCTGGCCACAGATACGCAGTATTTT. The rearrangement links TRBV9 to TRBJ2-3; D gene unclear. The CDR3 covers 17 residues. Trimming cost V 0 bases and J 2 bases, with 16 bases left between them. The germline CDR1 and CDR2 sequences are SGDLS and YYNGEE.